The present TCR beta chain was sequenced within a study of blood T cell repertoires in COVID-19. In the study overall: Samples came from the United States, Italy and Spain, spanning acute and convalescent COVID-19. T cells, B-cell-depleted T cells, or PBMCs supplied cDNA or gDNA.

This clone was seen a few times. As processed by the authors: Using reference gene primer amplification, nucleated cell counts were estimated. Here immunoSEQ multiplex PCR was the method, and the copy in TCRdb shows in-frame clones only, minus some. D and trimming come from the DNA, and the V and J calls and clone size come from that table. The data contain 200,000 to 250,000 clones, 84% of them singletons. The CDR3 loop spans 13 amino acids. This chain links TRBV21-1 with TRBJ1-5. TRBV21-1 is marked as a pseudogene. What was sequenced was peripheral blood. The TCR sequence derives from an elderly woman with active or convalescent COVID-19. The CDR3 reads CASSRVRGQPQHF. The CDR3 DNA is TGTGCCAGCAGCCGAGTACGGGGTCAGCCCCAGCATTTT.